The 20 T cell receptor beta chains given below trace back to one sample, sequenced in a study of blood T cell repertoires in COVID-19. This table comes from immunoSEQ multiplex PCR, and its TCRdb copy is limited to in-frame clones, with some not included. The sample carries about 410,000 clones, 89% recorded once. The sample comprised peripheral blood. These receptors were taken from a woman between 40 and 55 years old with COVID-19, enrolled during active disease.

The chain is built from TRBV6-5 and TRBJ1-6; weak D call: TRBD1 (5 bases). V gave up 2 bases and J gave up 7 bases, with 15 bases separating them. The CDR3 is 16 residues long. Germline values: CDR1 MNHEY, CDR2 SVGAGI. CDR3: CASSYGSGGANSPLHF. The DNA of the CDR3 is TGTGCCAGCAGTTACGGAAGTGGTGGGGCAAATTCACCCCTCCACTTT.

In its sample, this clone was seen once. CDR3 sequence reads: CASSYGSGDNEQFF. The CDR3 DNA is TGTGCCAGCAGTTACGGATCAGGGGACAATGAGCAGTTCTTC. The chain recombines TRBV6-5 with TRBJ2-1; TRBD1 is a possible D gene (6 bases). V was cut by 2 bases and J by 5 bases, with 10 bases left in between. This CDR3 has 14 amino acids. Germline V gives CDR1 MNHEY, CDR2 SVGAGI.

The V call is TRBV5-1, the J call TRBJ2-7; 9 bases align to TRBD2. CDR3 length: 16 amino acids. The V gene end was trimmed by 4 bases and the J gene end by 1 base; junction bases not matched to a gene: 9. Germline CDR1 and CDR2: SGHRS and YFSETQ. The CDR3 region is CASSRGTSITSYEQYF. The CDR3 DNA sequence: TGCGCCAGCAGCAGAGGGACTAGCATAACGTCCTACGAGCAGTACTTC.

With respect to this clone: Different DNA sequences within this sample yield the same CDR3. V usage is TRBV5-6 and J usage is TRBJ1-1; D possibly corresponds to TRBD1 (6 bases). V was clipped by 0 bases and J by 1 base, with 7 bases between them. The CDR3 loop spans 14 amino acids. CDR1 is SGHDT and CDR2 is YYEEEE in the germline V gene. DNA of the CDR3: TGTGCCAGCAGCTTGGTGACAGGGAACACTGAAGCTTTCTTT. Translation gives CASSLVTGNTEAFF.

This rearrangement joins TRBV19 to TRBJ2-3, with 7 nucleotides matching TRBD2. The CDR3 extends over 11 amino acids. The trim removed 7 bases at V and 11 bases at J, leaving 6 bases unmatched. Per germline, CDR1 LNHDA and CDR2 SQIVND (reference sequence). For the CDR3, the DNA is TGTGCCAGTACCCGCGGGAGCATGCAGTATTTT. It encodes CASTRGSMQYF.

This chain joins TRBV4-3 and TRBJ2-7; 7 bases agree with TRBD2. The V gene's germline CDR1 is LGHNA and CDR2 YSLEER. The CDR3 length is 14 residues. Trimming at V came to 1 base and at J to 3 bases, leaving 3 bases not matched to a gene. CDR3 region: CASSQAGGGYEQYF. DNA of the CDR3: TGCGCCAGCAGCCAAGCTGGGGGGGGCTACGAGCAGTACTTC.

This clone occurred once. The chain is built from TRBV13 and TRBJ2-2; 8 bases line up with TRBD2. Germline loops: CDR1 PRHDT, CDR2 FYEKMQ (reference sequence). The CDR3 spans 16 residues. Trimming removed 2 bases from V and 3 bases from J; junction bases left unmatched: 5. CDR3 DNA sequence: TGTGCCAGCAGCTTACTGCGGGGGGCCTACACCGGGGAGCTGTTTTTT. This translates into CASSLLRGAYTGELFF.

The J gene is TRBJ1-4, the V gene TRBV7-2, with D possibly being TRBD1 (6 bases). The CDR3 is 16 amino acids. V was clipped by 3 bases and J by 2 bases, with 13 bases between them. Germline CDR1 is SGHTA and CDR2 is FQGNSA. The CDR3 here is CASSFLVDRTNEKLFF. The CDR3 region has the DNA TGTGCCAGCAGCTTTCTGGTCGACAGGACTAATGAAAAACTGTTTTTT.

The chain joins TRBV4-1 to TRBJ1-2; D is ambiguous. Trimming removed 3 bases from V and 4 bases from J, with 15 bases in between. This CDR3 region has 15 residues. CDR1 is MGHRA and CDR2 is YSYEKL in the germline V gene. The CDR3 coding sequence is TGCGCCAGCAGCCAGGGTTACAGCAACCCCTATGGCTACACCTTC. This encodes CASSQGYSNPYGYTF.

The CDR3 DNA reads as TGTGCCAGCAGCGTGGAGGGGCAAACTGGAAACACCATATATTTT. Residues: CASSVEGQTGNTIYF. This chain links TRBV9 with TRBJ1-3; tentative D call: TRBD1 (5 bases). The CDR3 totals 15 residues. CDR1 is SGDLS and CDR2 is YYNGEE in the germline V gene. The V end was cut by 2 bases, the J end by 2 bases, with 11 bases between.

Points on this clone: This CDR3 is missing its conserved last phenylalanine or tryptophan, likely due to a read error. No DNA is shown, since the ends of the CDR3 on it are uncertain; the CDR3 is the one TCRdb lists. The chain combines TRBV28 with TRBJ2-7; TRBD2 is taken as the D call from the table, unchecked against the DNA. The CDR3 contains 13 residues when both ends are counted. Germline V lookup: CDR1 MDHEN, CDR2 SYDVKM. CDR3 loop: CASSPPGLAVVVI.

This rearrangement joins TRBV28 to TRBJ2-2, with D perhaps matching TRBD2 (7 bases). V dropped 8 bases and J dropped 7 bases, with 11 bases sitting between them. The CDR3 sequence is 12 residues long. The germline gives CDR1 MDHEN, CDR2 SYDVKM. The CDR3 is CASGRGIGELFF. In nucleotides, the CDR3 is TGTGCCAGCGGGAGGGGGATCGGGGAGCTGTTTTTT.

This clone was seen a single time. This sequence joins TRBV18 and TRBJ2-3, with 8 bases identical to TRBD1. Germline V gene lookup returns CDR1 KGHSH and CDR2 LQKENI. V lost 5 bases and J lost 4; bases outside the gene matches: 8. This CDR3 is built from 15 residues. The CDR3 bases are TGTGCCAGCTCAATAGGACAGGGTTCGGCAGATACGCAGTATTTT. Translation: CASSIGQGSADTQYF.

V gene TRBV12-5 combines with J gene TRBJ1-3; D may be TRBD1 (5 bases). Germline values: CDR1 LGHNT, CDR2 FRNRAP. Trimming left V 2 bases short and J 4 bases short, with 12 bases between. The CDR3 totals 15 residues. The CDR3 nucleotides read TGTGCTAGTGGTTTGAACTGGGGGGACGGAAACACCATATATTTT. It encodes CASGLNWGDGNTIYF.

The chain is built from TRBV5-5 and TRBJ1-5, with D maybe TRBD1 (5 bases). The CDR3 has 14 amino acids. With 0 bases removed from V and 4 bases from J, the gap between germline ends came to 8 bases. Germline V CDR1 and CDR2: SGHKS, YYEKEE (reference sequence). CDR3 nucleotide sequence: TGTGCCAGCAGCTTGGGACAGCCGAATCAGCCCCAGCATTTT. The encoded protein is CASSLGQPNQPQHF.

The J gene is TRBJ1-1, the V gene TRBV30; TRBD1 aligns across 7 bases. Germline loops: CDR1 GTSNPN, CDR2 SVGIG (reference sequence). This CDR3 has 12 amino acids. Trimming cost V 8 bases and J 5 bases; bases outside gene matches: 8. The CDR3 DNA is TGTGCCATAAAGGGGGCTGGGACTGAAGCTTTCTTT. This translates into CAIKGAGTEAFF.

V is TRBV5-6 and J is TRBJ2-1; the match to TRBD1 covers 8 bases. V lost 1 base to trimming and J lost 8 bases; unmatched junction nucleotides: 11. The CDR3 extends over 16 amino acids. CDR1 SGHDT and CDR2 YYEEEE come from the germline V gene. The CDR3 sequence: CASSLYYWTGKDEQFF. The CDR3 DNA reads TGTGCCAGCAGCTTGTATTACTGGACAGGGAAGGATGAGCAGTTCTTC.

This clone turned up a few times. The chain combines TRBV6-4 with TRBJ2-1; TRBD2 matches at 7 bases. V lost 6 bases, J lost 7 bases, and 12 bases stayed unmatched. The CDR3 sequence is 15 residues long. In germline, CDR1 is MRHNA, CDR2 SNTAGT. CDR3 residues: CASSDAAGAPNEQFF. CDR3 DNA sequence: TGTGCCAGCAGCGACGCTGCGGGAGCTCCAAATGAGCAGTTCTTC.

The rearrangement links TRBV28 to TRBJ1-4, with a weak D call TRBD1 (5 bases). The CDR3 runs 15 residues. The germline gives CDR1 MDHEN, CDR2 SYDVKM. Trimming cost V 1 base and J 5 bases, with 11 bases left between them. As DNA, the CDR3 is TGTGCCAGCAGTTTATACCGGGGGGGAAATGAAAAACTGTTTTTT. This codes for CASSLYRGGNEKLFF.

This chain joins TRBV6-5 and TRBJ1-3, with D perhaps TRBD1 (5 bases). V was clipped by 6 bases and J by 0 bases, with 9 bases between them. This CDR3 region has 14 residues. Germline-derived CDR1 and CDR2 are MNHEY and SVGAGI. The CDR3 spells CASRGLASGNTIYF. For the CDR3, the DNA is TGTGCCAGCAGGGGACTTGCCTCTGGAAACACCATATATTTT.